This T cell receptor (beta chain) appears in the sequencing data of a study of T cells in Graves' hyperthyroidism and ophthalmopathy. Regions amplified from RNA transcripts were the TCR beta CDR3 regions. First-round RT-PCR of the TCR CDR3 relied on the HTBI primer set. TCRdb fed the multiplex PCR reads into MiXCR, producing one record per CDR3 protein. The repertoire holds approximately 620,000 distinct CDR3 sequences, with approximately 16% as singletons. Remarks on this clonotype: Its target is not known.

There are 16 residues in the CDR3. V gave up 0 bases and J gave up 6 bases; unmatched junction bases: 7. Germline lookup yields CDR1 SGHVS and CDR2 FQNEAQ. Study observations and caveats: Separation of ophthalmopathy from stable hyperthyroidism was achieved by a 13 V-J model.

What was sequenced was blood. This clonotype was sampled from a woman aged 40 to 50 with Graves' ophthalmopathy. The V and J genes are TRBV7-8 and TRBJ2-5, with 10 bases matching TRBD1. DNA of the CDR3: TGTGCCAGCAGCTTAGCGGGGGGGACAGGGGAAAAGACCCAGTACTTC. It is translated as CASSLAGGTGEKTQYF. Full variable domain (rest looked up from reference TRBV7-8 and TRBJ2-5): GAGVSQSPRYKVAKRGQDVALRCDPISGHVSLFWYQQALGQGPEFLTYFQNEAQLDKSGLPSDRFFAERPEGSVSTLKIQRTQQEDSAVYLCASSLAGGTGEKTQYFGPGTRLLVL.